This T cell receptor beta chain was identified during a study of identical twins. The length of the CDR3 is 18 residues. V lost 3 bases to trimming and J lost 4 bases, with 22 bases between them. Germline V lookup: CDR1 SGHAT, CDR2 FQNNGV. TCRdb itself ran the 5' RACE reads through MiXCR, one entry per CDR3 protein. The table lists approximately 500,000 distinct CDR3 sequences, 13% to 15% of them singletons. These data also featured in a second study, about yellow fever vaccine responses in identical twins.

The clonotype originates from a woman under 30 in good health. This chain links TRBV11-2 with TRBJ2-4; no reliable D call. The sample taken for sequencing was CD4+ T cells sorted from blood. The CDR3 sequence is CASSFPGSSPVNKNIQYF. CDR3 nucleotide sequence: TGTGCCAGCAGCTTTCCAGGCTCCTCTCCCGTAAATAAAAACATTCAGTACTTC.